This T cell receptor (beta chain) was sequenced in a study of technical replicates of blood from a few donors. The CDR3 totals 13 residues. Trimming stripped 5 bases from V and 7 bases from J, with 12 bases between. CDR1 is SGHRS, CDR2 YFSETQ, per germline. The repertoire was sequenced with immunoSEQ multiplex PCR; TCRdb's copy has only in-frame clones and lacks some. The sample has tens of thousands of clones; around 92% are singletons. This rearrangement joins TRBV5-1 to TRBJ1-4; D may be TRBD1 (5 bases). The sequenced material came from T cells isolated from PBMCs. The TCR sequence derives from a human donor in good health. The CDR3 sequence is CASRGVASEKLFF. In nucleotides, the CDR3 is TGCGCCAGCAGAGGGGTTGCGAGTGAAAAACTGTTTTTT. Together with reference TRBV5-1 and TRBJ1-4, the CDR3 gives the full variable domain: KAGVTQTPRYLIKTRGQQVTLSCSPISGHRSVSWYQQTPGQGLQFLFEYFSETQRNKGNFPGRFSGRQFSNSRSEMNVSTLELGDSALYLCASRGVASEKLFFGSGTQLSVL.